The clone carrying this T cell receptor (beta chain) was recorded a few times. Its antigen is unidentified. This record belongs to a study of T-cell memory formation after mild COVID-19. General study points: That cross-reactive memory joined was suggested by some responding clones appearing in pre-infection memory.

V was pared by 3 bases and J by 2 bases, with 7 bases between. The CDR3 spans 13 residues. CDR1 is MNHEY and CDR2 is SMNVEV in the germline V gene (reference sequence). TCRdb re-derived calls from the 5' RACE reads in MiXCR, one entry per CDR3 protein. The sample lists 85,000 to 130,000 distinct CDR3 sequences; 11% were seen once. Sequenced sample: PBMCs or a T cell subset sorted from them (not recorded which). The V call is TRBV27, the J call TRBJ2-5, with D unresolved. The clonotype comes from a man between 18 and 35 years old who had mild COVID-19 (a few samples of this study predate the infection). Cell type and time point are not known. CDR3 sequence: CASSFGRQETQYF. In nucleotides, the CDR3 is TGTGCCAGCAGTTTTGGCAGACAAGAGACCCAGTACTTC.